This entry concerns a single TCR beta chain. This CDR3 is 14 amino acids long. Germline CDR1 is LNHNV and CDR2 is YYDKDF (reference sequence). V was pared by 4 bases and J by 4 bases, with 13 bases between. The data were taken from a study of blood T cell repertoires in COVID-19. Looking at the study overall: There were acute and convalescent COVID-19 samples, and they came from the United States, Italy and Spain.

Generated by immunoSEQ multiplex PCR, the TCRdb table keeps only in-frame clones and is missing some. The repertoire includes roughly 210,000 clones, around four fifths of them detected once, and about 10% sits in the top ten. The source of this sequence is a woman of 80 years or more with COVID-19, enrolled during active disease. The chain employs TRBV15 and TRBJ1-1; D may be TRBD1 (6 bases). Sequenced: peripheral blood. Here the CDR3 reads CATSITTGLTEAFF. The CDR3 coding sequence is TGTGCCACCAGCATTACTACAGGGCTCACTGAAGCTTTCTTT. Combining the CDR3 with reference TRBV15 and TRBJ1-1 gives the whole variable domain DAMVIQNPRYQVTQFGKPVTLSCSQTLNHNVMYWYQQKSSQAPKLLFHYYDKDFNNEADTPDNFQSRRPNTSFCFLDIRSPGLGDTAMYLCATSITTGLTEAFFGQGTRLTVV.